This TCR beta chain was sequenced in a study of human T cells and chemical hapten exposure. About the research overall: The patient population, which was mostly female, had alopecia areata, totalis or universalis. Whole-study findings and limits: Patch test score was positively correlated with the counts of TCRs that had expanded at PT1.

This CDR3 contains 12 residues. Germline CDR1 reads DFQATT; CDR2 reads SNEGSKA (reference sequence). Trimming removed 5 bases at V and 1 base at J, with 8 bases between. This clonotype occurred many times. Its specificity is unknown. As for time point: pre-sensitization, week 0. Treatment reported: therapeutic diphenylcyclopropenone sensitization with weekly scalp DPC. Unique molecular identifiers were attached to individual cDNA molecules within the library. TCRdb reprocessed the RACE reads with MiXCR, giving one entry per CDR3 protein. The sample lists about 90,000 distinct CDR3 sequences, about 8.5% occurring once.

The sequencing here drew on whole blood, taken in connection with sensitization to the hapten diphenylcyclopropenone (DPC). The chain joins TRBV20-1 to TRBJ1-1; D is unclear. The clonotype originates from a man aged 40-50 years with alopecia areata. Some clones in this sample may be carry-over from other donors' samples. CDR3 sequence reads: CSALGPNTEAFF. CDR3 nucleotides: TGCAGTGCTTTAGGACCGAACACTGAAGCTTTCTTT.